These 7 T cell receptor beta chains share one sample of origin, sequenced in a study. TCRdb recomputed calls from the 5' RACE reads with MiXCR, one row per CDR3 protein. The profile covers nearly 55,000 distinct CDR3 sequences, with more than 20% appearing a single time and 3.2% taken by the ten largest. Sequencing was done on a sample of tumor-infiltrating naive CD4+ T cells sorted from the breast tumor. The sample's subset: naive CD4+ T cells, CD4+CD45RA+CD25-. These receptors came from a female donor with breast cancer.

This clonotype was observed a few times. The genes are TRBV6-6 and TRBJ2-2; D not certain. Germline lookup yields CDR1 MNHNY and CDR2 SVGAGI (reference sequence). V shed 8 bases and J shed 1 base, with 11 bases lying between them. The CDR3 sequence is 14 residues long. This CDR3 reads CASERLVNTGELFF. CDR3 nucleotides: TGTGCCAGCGAACGCCTAGTGAACACCGGGGAGCTGTTTTTT.

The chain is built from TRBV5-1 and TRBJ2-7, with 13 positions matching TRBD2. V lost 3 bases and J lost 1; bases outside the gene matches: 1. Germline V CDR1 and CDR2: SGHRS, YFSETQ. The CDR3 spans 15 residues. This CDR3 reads CASSSTSGRSYEQYF. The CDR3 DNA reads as TGCGCCAGCAGCTCGACTAGCGGGAGGTCCTACGAGCAGTACTTC.

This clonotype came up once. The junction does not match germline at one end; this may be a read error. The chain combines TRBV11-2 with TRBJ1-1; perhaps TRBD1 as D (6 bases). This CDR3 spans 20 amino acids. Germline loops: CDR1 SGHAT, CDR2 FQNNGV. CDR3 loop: CASSALSLLRAKGVNTEALF. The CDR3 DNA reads TGTGCCAGCAGCGCCCTGAGCCTACTGAGGGCCAAGGGGGTGAACACTGAGGCTCTCTTT. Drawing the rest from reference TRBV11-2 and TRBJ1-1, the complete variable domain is EAGVAQSPRYKIIEKRQSVAFWCNPISGHATLYWYQQILGQGPKLLIQFQNNGVVDDSQLPKDRFSAERLKGVDSTLKIQPAKLEDSAVYLCASSALSLLRAKGVNTEALFGQGTRLTVV.

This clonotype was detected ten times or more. CDR3 nucleotides: TGCAGCGTGCCGAGGGCCTCCGCGGACTACAATGAGCAGTTCTTC. This codes for CSVPRASADYNEQFF. The chain carries TRBV29-1 and TRBJ2-1, with TRBD2 as a possible D gene (5 bases). In germline, CDR1 is SQVTM, CDR2 ANQGSEA. V lost 6 bases to trimming and J lost 3 bases, with 18 bases between them. The CDR3 is 15 residues long.

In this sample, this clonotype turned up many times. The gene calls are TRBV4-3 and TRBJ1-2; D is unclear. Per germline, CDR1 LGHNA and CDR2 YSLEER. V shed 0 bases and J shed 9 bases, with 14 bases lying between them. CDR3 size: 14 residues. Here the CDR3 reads CASSQDLALRSYTF. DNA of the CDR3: TGCGCCAGCAGCCAAGATCTGGCCCTTCGAAGCTACACCTTC.

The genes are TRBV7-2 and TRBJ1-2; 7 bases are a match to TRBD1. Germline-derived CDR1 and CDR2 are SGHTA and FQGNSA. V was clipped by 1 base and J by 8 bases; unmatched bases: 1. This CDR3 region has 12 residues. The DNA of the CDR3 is TGTGCCAGCAGCTTAGGACAGGGAGGCTACACCTTC. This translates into CASSLGQGGYTF.

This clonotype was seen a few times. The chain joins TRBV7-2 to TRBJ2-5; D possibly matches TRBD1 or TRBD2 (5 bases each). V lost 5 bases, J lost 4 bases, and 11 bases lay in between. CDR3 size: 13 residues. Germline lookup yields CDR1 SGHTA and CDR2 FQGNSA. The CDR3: CASSRGEGETQYF. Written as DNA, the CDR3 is TGTGCCAGCAGCCGAGGGGAAGGAGAGACCCAGTACTTC.